Shown below are 21 T cell receptor beta chains from a single sample sequenced in a study of response to subunit inactivated influenza vaccine (dated by TCRdb to about 2018). Receptors were amplified or captured by RT-PCR. These reads were obtained on an Illumina HiSeq 2500. Using fastp at Q25 and MiXCR, TCRdb reprocessed the public reads and kept productive beta chains. For every CDR3 protein sequence, its rows merge into one entry that carries the most common genes and DNA. The sample table holds a few hundred thousand distinct CDR3 sequences, of which 11% to 15% were seen once. Jointly, the top ten make up 11% of the sample. The sequencing used PBMCs from blood, collected 11 to 12 days after vaccination. Every receptor here comes from a man aged 45-65 years who received an inactivated influenza vaccine. Donor details come from another sample of the same person, matched by shared clones.

The sample holds a few counts of this clonotype. The genes are TRBV12-3 or TRBV12-4 and TRBJ2-3; D unresolved. Trimming took 7 bases from V and 4 from J, leaving 12 bases between them. The CDR3 contains 13 residues. In DNA form, the CDR3 reads TGTGCCAGCACCCACCTCAGGCCAGATACGCAGTATTTT. Translating it yields CASTHLRPDTQYF.

A remark on this clonotype: A read error is possible here, since a much larger clone lies one base away. The rearrangement joins TRBV12-3 or TRBV12-4 to TRBJ2-2; D not certain. The CDR3 totals 13 residues. In DNA form, the CDR3 reads TGTGCCAGCAGTTTGGGTAACGCGGTTTTGCTGTCTTTT. It specifies CASSLGNAVLLSF.

This clonotype was recorded many times. This rearrangement joins TRBV20-1 to TRBJ1-5; TRBD1 agrees at 9 bases. The germline CDR1 and CDR2 sequences are DFQATT and SNEGSKA (reference sequence). The CDR3 loop spans 21 amino acids. V trimming: 2 bases; J trimming: 0 bases; junction bases outside the gene matches: 20. CDR3: CSARIGQGSWLRRNSNQPQHF. The CDR3, as DNA: TGCAGTGCTAGAATCGGACAGGGGTCATGGTTACGCAGAAATAGCAATCAGCCCCAGCATTTT.

This clonotype showed up just a few times. V gene TRBV10-3 combines with J gene TRBJ2-7, with 10 bases matching TRBD1. This CDR3 region has 12 residues. The V gene's germline CDR1 is ENHRY and CDR2 SYGVKD. V was pared by 10 bases and J by 6 bases, with 6 bases of the junction left unmatched. As DNA, the CDR3 is TGTGCCACCTGGACAGGGGGGGGCGAGCAGTACTTC. Its protein product is CATWTGGGEQYF.

This clonotype was detected a few times. The chain couples TRBV19 to TRBJ1-1; D unresolved. The CDR3 has 19 amino acids. V was shortened by 4 bases and J by 5 bases, with 29 bases between the two germline ends. Germline assignment: CDR1 LNHDA and CDR2 SQIVND (reference sequence). In nucleotides, the CDR3 is TGTGCCAGTAGTACGCGGGGTGTTGTAGTGGGCAGGCGGAGGACTGAAGCTTTCTTT. Translating gives CASSTRGVVVGRRRTEAFF. Complete variable domain (other parts from reference TRBV19 and TRBJ1-1): DGGITQSPKYLFRKEGQNVTLSCEQNLNHDAMYWYRQDPGQGLRLIYYSQIVNDFQKGDIAEGYSVSREKKESFPLTVTSAQKNPTAFYLCASSTRGVVVGRRRTEAFFGQGTRLTVV.

This clonotype came up a few times. This rearrangement joins TRBV7-2 to TRBJ2-3; the D gene is possibly TRBD2 (6 bases). Trimming took off 7 bases at V and 3 bases at J, with 17 bases between the two ends. Germline V gene lookup returns CDR1 SGHTA and CDR2 FQGNSA. The CDR3 has 15 amino acids. CDR3: CASTSRGVATDTQYF. Written as DNA, the CDR3 is TGTGCCAGCACCTCGCGCGGGGTGGCTACAGATACGCAGTATTTT. The full variable domain, in which reference TRBV7-2 and TRBJ2-3 provide the parts outside the CDR3, is GAGVSQSPSNKVTEKGKDVELRCDPISGHTALYWYRQSLGQGLEFLIYFQGNSAPDKSGLPSDRFSAERTGGSVSTLTIQRTQQEDSAVYLCASTSRGVATDTQYFGPGTRLTVL.

The V gene is TRBV28, the J gene TRBJ2-3; 9 bases are a match to TRBD1. J was trimmed by 3 bases and V by 6 bases; bases with no gene match: 13. The CDR3 contains 17 residues. CDR1 MDHEN and CDR2 SYDVKM come from the germline V gene. The CDR3 DNA is TGTGCCAGCAGCCTCACACAGGGGGCAGGAGGAACAGATACGCAGTATTTT. Its protein is CASSLTQGAGGTDTQYF.

The chain uses TRBV15 and TRBJ2-2, with D hard to call. The V end was cut by 0 bases, the J end by 0 bases, with 2 bases between. The CDR3 is 14 residues long. CDR1 is LNHNV and CDR2 is YYDKDF in the germline V gene (reference sequence). This CDR3 reads CATSRDPNTGELFF. In nucleotides, the CDR3 is TGTGCCACCAGCAGAGACCCGAACACCGGGGAGCTGTTTTTT.

This clonotype appeared many times. This sequence joins TRBV7-6 and TRBJ2-2; D may be TRBD2 (5 bases). The CDR3 length is 16 residues. V dropped 5 bases and J dropped 1 base, with 14 bases sitting between them. CDR1 and CDR2 from the germline V gene are SGHVS and FNYEAQ. Written as DNA, the CDR3 is TGTGCCAGCAGCCCCGAAGGACGGGGGAACACCGGGGAGCTGTTTTTT. This codes for CASSPEGRGNTGELFF.

This clonotype was found many times. The V and J genes are TRBV3-1 and TRBJ2-5; D not resolved. The CDR3 is made up of 13 amino acids. The V and J ends lost 1 base and 5 bases respectively, with 8 bases between them. Germline CDR1 is LGHDT and CDR2 is YNNKEL (reference sequence). The CDR3 reads CASSQGIGETQYF. For the CDR3, the DNA is TGTGCCAGCAGCCAAGGGATTGGGGAGACCCAGTACTTC.

This rearrangement joins TRBV20-1 to TRBJ2-3, with 10 bases identical to TRBD2. This CDR3 comprises 14 residues. V was pared by 5 bases and J by 2 bases, with 4 bases of the junction left unmatched. Germline lookup yields CDR1 DFQATT and CDR2 SNEGSKA (reference sequence). CDR3 sequence: CSAVAGGSTDTQYF. The DNA of the CDR3 is TGCAGTGCTGTAGCGGGAGGATCCACAGATACGCAGTATTTT.

This clonotype has only a few counts. V and J are TRBV20-1 and TRBJ1-1; 7 bases line up with TRBD1. The CDR3 totals 16 residues. Germline CDR1 is DFQATT and CDR2 is SNEGSKA (reference sequence). V dropped 6 bases and J dropped 0; count of bases not matched to a gene: 13. The CDR3, as DNA: TGCAGTGCGACACAGGGGTTCCTCCTCATGAACACTGAAGCTTTCTTT. Residues: CSATQGFLLMNTEAFF.

The chain combines TRBV9 with TRBJ2-3; D remains unclear. The CDR3 is 13 amino acids. V lost 0 bases, J lost 6 bases, and 8 bases lay in between. Germline V gives CDR1 SGDLS, CDR2 YYNGEE. The CDR3 nucleotides read TGTGCCAGCAGCGTAGCCAACACGGATACGCAGTATTTT. Its protein is CASSVANTDTQYF.

This clonotype has only a few counts. This chain joins TRBV12-3 or TRBV12-4 and TRBJ2-6, with D unclear. The CDR3 has 15 amino acids. With 1 base removed from V and 3 bases from J, the gap between germline ends came to 7 bases. The CDR3 bases are TGTGCCAGCAGTTTAGTGGGCCTTGGGGCCAACGTCCTGACTTTC. Its protein product is CASSLVGLGANVLTF.

This clonotype was observed at least ten times. The chain carries TRBV5-1 and TRBJ2-1, with TRBD1 matching over 7 bases. V gave up 0 bases and J gave up 3 bases; unmatched junction bases: 6. Looked up from germline, CDR1 is SGHRS and CDR2 is YFSETQ. The length of the CDR3 is 16 residues. CDR3 in DNA: TGCGCCAGCAGCTTGGGGACAGGAGCTTTCTACAATGAGCAGTTCTTC. This translates into CASSLGTGAFYNEQFF.

The chain couples TRBV28 to TRBJ2-1; 9 nucleotides line up with TRBD1. This CDR3 is built from 15 residues. Germline CDR1 reads MDHEN; CDR2 reads SYDVKM. V was clipped by 5 bases and J by 6 bases; unmatched bases: 8. For the CDR3, the DNA is TGTGCCAGCAGTACTCCGGGACAGGGTGGCAATGAGCAGTTCTTC. It specifies CASSTPGQGGNEQFF.

Only a few counts were recorded for this clonotype. CDR3 DNA: TGTGCCAGCAGCCAAGGGGACAGGGCTACGCAGTATTTT. It codes for CASSQGDRATQYF. The chain links TRBV3-1 to TRBJ2-3; the match to TRBD1 covers 9 bases. This CDR3 has 13 amino acids. Germline values: CDR1 LGHDT, CDR2 YNNKEL (reference sequence). V was clipped by 1 base and J by 8 bases; unmatched bases: 1.

This clonotype was seen more than once but under ten times. The J gene is TRBJ1-1, the V gene TRBV20-1; a weak D match, TRBD1 (6 bases). This CDR3 is 15 amino acids long. The germline V gene encodes CDR1 DFQATT and CDR2 SNEGSKA (reference sequence). V lost 6 bases to trimming and J lost 12 bases, with 29 bases between them. CDR3 residues: CSAKRRGRSVLLTFF. The CDR3 nucleotides are TGCAGTGCGAAGCGAAGGGGGAGATCTGTGCTCCTGACTTTCTTT.

The J gene is TRBJ2-3, the V gene TRBV5-6, with TRBD2 as a possible D gene (5 bases). Germline assignment: CDR1 SGHDT and CDR2 YYEEEE. There are 15 residues in the CDR3. The V end lost 2 bases, the J end lost 5 bases, and 15 bases lay between the germline ends. CDR3 protein: CASSLGSPIRDTQYF. The CDR3 DNA is TGTGCCAGCAGCTTAGGGAGCCCCATACGAGATACGCAGTATTTT.

The chain recombines TRBV20-1 with TRBJ2-6, with D unclear. The length of the CDR3 is 17 residues. Trimming left V 4 bases short and J 0 bases short, with 16 bases between. CDR1 is DFQATT, CDR2 SNEGSKA, per germline (reference sequence). CDR3 sequence reads: CSAKFGTILSGANVLTF. The CDR3 coding sequence is TGCAGTGCTAAATTTGGCACAATACTCTCTGGGGCCAACGTCCTGACTTTC.

This clonotype was detected a few times. This chain uses TRBV9 with TRBJ2-5; D is unclear. V was shortened by 4 bases and J by 3 bases, with 16 bases between the two germline ends. Germline loops: CDR1 SGDLS, CDR2 YYNGEE. This CDR3 contains 15 residues. The CDR3 DNA is TGTGCCAGCAGCCCCCACTACGACGTAGAAGAGACCCAGTACTTC. Its protein product is CASSPHYDVEETQYF.